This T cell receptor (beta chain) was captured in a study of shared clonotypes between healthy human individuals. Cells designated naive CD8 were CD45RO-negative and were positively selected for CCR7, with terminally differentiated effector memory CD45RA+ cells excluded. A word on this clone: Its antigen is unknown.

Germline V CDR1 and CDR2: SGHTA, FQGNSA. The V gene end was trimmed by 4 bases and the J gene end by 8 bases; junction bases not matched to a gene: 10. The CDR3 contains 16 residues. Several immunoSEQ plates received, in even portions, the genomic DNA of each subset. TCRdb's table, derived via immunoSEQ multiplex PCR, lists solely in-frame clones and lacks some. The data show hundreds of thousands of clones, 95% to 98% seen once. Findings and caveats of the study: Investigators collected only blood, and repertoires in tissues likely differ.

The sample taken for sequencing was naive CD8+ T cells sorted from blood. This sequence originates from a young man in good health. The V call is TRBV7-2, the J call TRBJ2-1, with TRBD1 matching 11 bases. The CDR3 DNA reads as TGTGCCAGCAGCTCGAGCCGGGACAGGGGGATTTATGAGCAGTTCTTC. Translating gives CASSSSRDRGIYEQFF.